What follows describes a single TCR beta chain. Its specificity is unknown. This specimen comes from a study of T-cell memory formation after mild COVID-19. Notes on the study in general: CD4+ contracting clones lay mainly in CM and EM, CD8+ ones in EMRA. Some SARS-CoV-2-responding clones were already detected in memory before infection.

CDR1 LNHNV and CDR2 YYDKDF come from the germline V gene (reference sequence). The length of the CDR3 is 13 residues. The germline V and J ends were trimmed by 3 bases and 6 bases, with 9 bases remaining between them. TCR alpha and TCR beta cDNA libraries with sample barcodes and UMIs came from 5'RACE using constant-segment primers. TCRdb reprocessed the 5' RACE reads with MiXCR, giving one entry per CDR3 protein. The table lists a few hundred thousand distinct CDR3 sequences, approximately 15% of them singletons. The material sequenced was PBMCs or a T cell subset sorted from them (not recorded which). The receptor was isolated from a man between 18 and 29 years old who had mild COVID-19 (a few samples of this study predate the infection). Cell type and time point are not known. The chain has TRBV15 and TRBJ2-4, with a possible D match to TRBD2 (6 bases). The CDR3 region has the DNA TGTGCCACCAGCAGTGGGGGAGGAAACATTCAGTACTTC. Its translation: CATSSGGGNIQYF.